This is a list of T cell receptor beta chains from one sample in a study of shared clonotypes between healthy human individuals. Sequenced by immunoSEQ multiplex PCR; TCRdb stores in-frame clones only, minus some. The sample has some 2,400,000 clones; approximately 95% are singletons. The sequenced material came from naive CD4+ T cells sorted from blood. Receptor source: a man aged 18 to 29 in good health. CDR3s include the opening cysteine and the closing phenylalanine or tryptophan. A D gene is named only where the DNA matches it firmly. Some rows mark clone size as missing; the rest say once, few, many or name a class of expanded clone.

d_call,j_call,v_call,clone_size,cdr3_length,cdr3_nt,cdr3_aa
TRBD2,TRBJ2-7,TRBV6-5,-,15,TGTGCCAGCAGCCAGGGACTACCGTACACCTACGAGCAGTACTTC,CASSQGLPYTYEQYF
TRBD1,TRBJ2-3,TRBV5-8,once,16,TGTGCCAGCAGCTCCACCGGGACAGGGAAGCCAGATACGCAGTATTTT,CASSSTGTGKPDTQYF
-,TRBJ2-1,TRBV30,few,16,TGTGCCTGGAGCCTAAAGACTGAACAGGGCCACAATGAGCAGTTCTTC,CAWSLKTEQGHNEQFF
-,TRBJ1-5,TRBV7-8,-,14,TGTGCCAGCAGCTTAGTTGTAGGGAATCAGCCCCAGCATTTT,CASSLVVGNQPQHF
TRBD2,TRBJ2-2,TRBV5-4,-,17,TGTGCCAGCAGCTCGGGACTAGCGGAGGGGAACACCGGGGAGCTGTTTTTT,CASSSGLAEGNTGELFF
TRBD1,TRBJ2-5,TRBV2,-,13,TGTGCCAGCAGGCCGGGACAGCAAGAGACCCAGTACTTC,CASRPGQQETQYF
-,TRBJ1-2,TRBV7-9,-,14,TGTGCCAGCAGCTTACAATCGGGGGGTGGTCGCTACACCTTC,CASSLQSGGGRYTF
-,TRBJ2-7,TRBV11-1,-,11,TGTGCCAGCAGCTTAGAATCACGCCAGTACTTC,CASSLESRQYF
-,TRBJ2-5,TRBV29-1,-,13,TGCAGCGTTGGAGTCCTGTACCAAGAGACCCAGTACTTC,CSVGVLYQETQYF
-,TRBJ2-7,TRBV30,-,12,TGTGCCTGGAGTGTAACGCCCGGCGAGCAGTACTTC,CAWSVTPGEQYF
-,TRBJ2-7,TRBV5-1,once,14,TGCGCCAGCAGCTTGACGGGGACCTCCTACGAGCAGTACTTC,CASSLTGTSYEQYF
-,TRBJ2-3,TRBV29-1,-,14,TGCAGCGTGCGGGGTATAACTCGCACAGATACGCAGTATTTT,CSVRGITRTDTQYF
-,TRBJ1-2,TRBV28,once,16,TGTGCCAGCAGTTTAATAGTGTCGGGGCTCGGAAGGGGCTACACCTTC,CASSLIVSGLGRGYTF
TRBD2,TRBJ2-5,TRBV7-9,-,14,TGTGCCAGCAGCTACATAGCGGGGAGGGAGACCCAGTACTTC,CASSYIAGRETQYF
-,TRBJ1-1,TRBV2,-,10,TGTGCCAGCAGTCCGTATGAAGCTTTCTTT,CASSPYEAFF
-,TRBJ2-7,TRBV11-2,-,12,TGTGCCAGCAGTCTCAGGGGGGGCGAGCAGTACTTC,CASSLRGGEQYF
-,TRBJ2-1,TRBV5-4,-,14,TGTGCCAGCAGCTTTTGGACAATCTCCGGGGAGCAGTTCTTC,CASSFWTISGEQFF
TRBD1,TRBJ1-4,TRBV12-5,-,15,TGTGCTAGTGGAAAAGGAACGGGACAGGGAGAAAAACTGTTTTTT,CASGKGTGQGEKLFF
-,TRBJ2-7,TRBV11-2,-,16,TGTGCCAGCAGGCTAGGGCGGGGAGACTATTCTTACGAGCAGTACTTC,CASRLGRGDYSYEQYF
-,TRBJ2-7,TRBV11-2,-,13,TGTGCCAGCAGCGAGGGATCCAACTACGAGCAGTACTTC,CASSEGSNYEQYF
-,TRBJ1-6,TRBV4-2,-,18,TGTGCCAGCAGCCAAGCTTTCTACAAGAGCTCCTATAATTCACCCCTCCACTTT,CASSQAFYKSSYNSPLHF
-,TRBJ1-2,TRBV5-5,-,12,TGTGCCAGCAGACCCGAGTTCGGCGGCTACACCTTC,CASRPEFGGYTF
-,TRBJ1-5,TRBV30,once,12,TGTGCCTACCAACCCGGGAGTGGGCCCCAGCATTTT,CAYQPGSGPQHF
TRBD1,TRBJ2-1,TRBV25-1,-,13,TGTGCCAGCGACAGGGAATTTGGTGGTGAGCAGTTCTTC,CASDREFGGEQFF
-,TRBJ2-2,TRBV6-6,-,16,TGTGCCAGCAGTTATGCAGGGGCAGGGTTGGTTCCGGAGCTGTTTTTT,CASSYAGAGLVPELFF
TRBD1,TRBJ2-7,TRBV5-1,once,15,TGCGCCAGCAGCTTGGGAGGGACAGCGCCCTACGAGCAGTACTTC,CASSLGGTAPYEQYF
-,TRBJ2-5,TRBV30,-,14,TGTGCCTGGAGTCGCAGGGGTAGGAGGGAGACCCAGTACTTC,CAWSRRGRRETQYF
TRBD1,TRBJ1-5,TRBV5-4,-,13,TGTGCCAGCAGCCGACAGGGAAATCAGCCCCAGCATTTT,CASSRQGNQPQHF
-,TRBJ1-4,TRBV28,-,17,TGTGCCAGCAGCTCCTCTCTAGGGGTGCAGAGAAATGAAAAACTGTTTTTT,CASSSSLGVQRNEKLFF
-,TRBJ2-3,TRBV2,once,15,TGTGCCAGCTTGGTTTCTGGCGGGTACACAGATACGCAGTATTTT,CASLVSGGYTDTQYF
-,TRBJ2-5,TRBV5-6,-,13,TGTGCCAGCAGCTTTTCCGGGGGAGAGACCCAGTACTTC,CASSFSGGETQYF
-,TRBJ2-5,TRBV10-3,-,12,TGTGCCATCTCACCAGCCCCCGAGACCCAGTACTTC,CAISPAPETQYF
-,TRBJ2-3,TRBV9,-,17,TGTGCCAGCAGCCCCAGCCCGGGTTGGAGCCACACAGATACGCAGTATTTT,CASSPSPGWSHTDTQYF
TRBD1,TRBJ2-3,TRBV4-1,-,16,TGCGCCAGCAGAACGAACAGGGGCCTCATCACAGATACGCAGTATTTT,CASRTNRGLITDTQYF
TRBD2,TRBJ2-7,TRBV11-2,-,14,TGTGCCAGCAGCTCATATAGCGGGGCCTACGAGCAGTACTTC,CASSSYSGAYEQYF
-,TRBJ2-7,TRBV11-2,-,14,TGTGCCAGCAGCTTCGTCGGAACCTCCTACGAGCAGTACTTC,CASSFVGTSYEQYF
-,TRBJ1-1,TRBV5-1,-,15,TGCGCCAGCAGCGCTTTTCGACAGGCGAACACTGAAGCTTTCTTT,CASSAFRQANTEAFF
-,TRBJ1-3,TRBV5-1,-,15,TGCGCCAGCAGCTTGGCCGGGGCATCAGGAAACACCATATATTTT,CASSLAGASGNTIYF
-,TRBJ2-7,TRBV18,-,13,TGTGCCAGCTCACCGACAGGTAGGAACGAGCAGTACTTC,CASSPTGRNEQYF
TRBD1,TRBJ1-2,TRBV2,-,15,TGTGCCAGCAGTGCGGCCAGACAGGGGCGGGAAGGCTACACCTTC,CASSAARQGREGYTF
TRBD1,TRBJ2-7,TRBV7-9,-,11,TGTGCCAGCAGGACAGGGAATGAGCAGTACTTC,CASRTGNEQYF
-,TRBJ1-2,TRBV7-2,-,15,TGTGCCAGCAGCAAGGCCCCCGGGACCCTCTATGGCTACACCTTC,CASSKAPGTLYGYTF
TRBD1,TRBJ2-5,TRBV5-4,-,18,TGTGCCAGCAGCTCCCTGACAGGGGGCGCGGGTGGTCAAGAGACCCAGTACTTC,CASSSLTGGAGGQETQYF
TRBD1,TRBJ1-2,TRBV19,few,14,TGTGCCAGTAGTTCCCCGGGACAGGGGTCTGGCTACACCTTC,CASSSPGQGSGYTF
-,TRBJ2-7,TRBV28,-,15,TGTGCCAGCAGTTACGGGGGGACAGACTCCTACGAGCAGTACTTC,CASSYGGTDSYEQYF
-,TRBJ2-2,TRBV18,-,12,TGTGCCAGCTCACCCCTCACCGGGGAGCTGTTTTTT,CASSPLTGELFF
-,TRBJ2-3,TRBV2,-,12,TGTGCCAGCAGTGAACGGGACGCCACTCAGTATTTT,CASSERDATQYF